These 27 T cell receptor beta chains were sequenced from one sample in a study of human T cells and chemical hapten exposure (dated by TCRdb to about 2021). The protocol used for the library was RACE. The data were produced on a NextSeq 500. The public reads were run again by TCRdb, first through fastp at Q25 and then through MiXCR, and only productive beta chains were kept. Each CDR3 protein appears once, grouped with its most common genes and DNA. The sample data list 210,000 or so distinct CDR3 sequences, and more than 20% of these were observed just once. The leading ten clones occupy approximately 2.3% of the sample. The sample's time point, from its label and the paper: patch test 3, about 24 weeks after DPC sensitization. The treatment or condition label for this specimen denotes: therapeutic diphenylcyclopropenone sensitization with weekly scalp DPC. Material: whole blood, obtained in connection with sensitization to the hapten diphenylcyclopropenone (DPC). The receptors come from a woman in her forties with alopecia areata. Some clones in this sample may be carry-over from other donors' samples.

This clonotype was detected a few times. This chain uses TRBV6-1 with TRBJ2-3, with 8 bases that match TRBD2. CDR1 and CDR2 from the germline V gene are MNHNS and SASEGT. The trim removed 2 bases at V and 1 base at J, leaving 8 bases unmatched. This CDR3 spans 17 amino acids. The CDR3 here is CASSEIFGRGGTDTQYF. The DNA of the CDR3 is TGTGCCAGCAGTGAAATCTTCGGGAGGGGTGGCACAGATACGCAGTATTTT.

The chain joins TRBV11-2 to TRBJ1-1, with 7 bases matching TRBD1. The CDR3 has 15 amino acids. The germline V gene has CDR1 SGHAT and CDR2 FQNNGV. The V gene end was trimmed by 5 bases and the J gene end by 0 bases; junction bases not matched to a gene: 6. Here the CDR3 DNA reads TGTGCCAGCAGCGAGGGGGCCTCCATGAACACTGAAGCTTTCTTT. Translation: CASSEGASMNTEAFF.

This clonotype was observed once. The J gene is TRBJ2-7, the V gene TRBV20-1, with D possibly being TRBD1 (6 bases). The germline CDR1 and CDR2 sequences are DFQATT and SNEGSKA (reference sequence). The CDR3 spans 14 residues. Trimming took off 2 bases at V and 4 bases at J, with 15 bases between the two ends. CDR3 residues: CSARISGGAYEQYF. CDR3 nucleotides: TGCAGTGCTAGAATCTCTGGGGGCGCATACGAGCAGTACTTC.

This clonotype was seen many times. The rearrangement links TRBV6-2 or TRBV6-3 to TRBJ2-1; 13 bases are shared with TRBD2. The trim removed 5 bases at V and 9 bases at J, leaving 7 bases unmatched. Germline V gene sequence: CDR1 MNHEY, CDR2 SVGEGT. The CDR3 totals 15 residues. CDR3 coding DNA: TGTGCCAGCAGTCCCGGACTAGCGGGAGTTGGTGAGCAGTTCTTC. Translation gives CASSPGLAGVGEQFF.

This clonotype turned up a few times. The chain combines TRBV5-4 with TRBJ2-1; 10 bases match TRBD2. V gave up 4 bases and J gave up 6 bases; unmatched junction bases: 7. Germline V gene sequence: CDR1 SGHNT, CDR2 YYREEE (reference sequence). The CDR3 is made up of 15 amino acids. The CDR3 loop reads CASSTKREGRNEQFF. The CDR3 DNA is TGTGCCAGCAGCACTAAGCGGGAGGGGCGCAATGAGCAGTTCTTC. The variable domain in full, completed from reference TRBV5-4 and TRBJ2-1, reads ETGVTQSPTHLIKTRGQQVTLRCSSQSGHNTVSWYQQALGQGPQFIFQYYREEENGRGNFPPRFSGLQFPNYSSELNVNALELDDSALYLCASSTKREGRNEQFFGPGTRLTVL.

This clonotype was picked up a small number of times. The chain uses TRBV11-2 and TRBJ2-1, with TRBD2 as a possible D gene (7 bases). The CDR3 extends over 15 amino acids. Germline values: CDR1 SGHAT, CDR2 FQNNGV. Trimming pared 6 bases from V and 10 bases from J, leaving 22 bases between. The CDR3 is CASSPRSSGGREQFF. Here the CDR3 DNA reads TGTGCCAGCAGTCCCCGATCTTCGGGGGGCCGGGAGCAGTTCTTC.

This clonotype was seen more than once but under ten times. The CDR3 nucleotides read TGCGCCAGCAGCCAAGAGTTTAGCAGGACGGGATACAATGAGCAGTTCTTC. This translates into CASSQEFSRTGYNEQFF. The chain uses TRBV4-3 and TRBJ2-1; D possibly corresponds to TRBD2 (5 bases). V was pared by 0 bases and J by 4 bases, with 16 bases between. This CDR3 comprises 17 residues. From germline, CDR1 is LGHNA and CDR2 YSLEER.

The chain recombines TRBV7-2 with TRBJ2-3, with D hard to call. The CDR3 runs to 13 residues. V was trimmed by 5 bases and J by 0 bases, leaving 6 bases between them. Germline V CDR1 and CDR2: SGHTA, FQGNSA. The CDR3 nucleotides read TGTGCCAGCAGCCCAAGTAGCACAGATACGCAGTATTTT. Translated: CASSPSSTDTQYF.

The CDR3 region is CASSFPRGRDEKLFF. The CDR3 DNA follows: TGTGCCAGCAGCTTCCCCAGGGGGAGGGATGAAAAACTGTTTTTT. V is TRBV7-8 and J is TRBJ1-4; TRBD1 aligns across 7 bases. The germline gives CDR1 SGHVS, CDR2 FQNEAQ. The V gene end was trimmed by 3 bases and the J gene end by 6 bases; junction bases not matched to a gene: 7. The CDR3 has 15 residues.

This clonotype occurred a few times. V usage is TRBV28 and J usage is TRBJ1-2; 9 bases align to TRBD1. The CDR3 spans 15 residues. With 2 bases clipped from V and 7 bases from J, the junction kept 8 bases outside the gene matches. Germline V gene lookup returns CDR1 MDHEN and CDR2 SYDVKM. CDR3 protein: CASSLGGTGLSGYTF. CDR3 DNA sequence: TGTGCCAGCAGTTTAGGCGGGACAGGGTTAAGTGGCTACACCTTC.

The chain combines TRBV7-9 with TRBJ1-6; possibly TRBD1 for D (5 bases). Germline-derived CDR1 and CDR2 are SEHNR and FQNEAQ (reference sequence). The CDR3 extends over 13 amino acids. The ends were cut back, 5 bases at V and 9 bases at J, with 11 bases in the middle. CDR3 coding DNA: TGTGCCAGCAGCCAAACGGGGGTTTCACCCCTCCACTTT. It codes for CASSQTGVSPLHF. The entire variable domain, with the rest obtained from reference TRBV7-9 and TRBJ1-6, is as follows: DTGVSQNPRHKITKRGQNVTFRCDPISEHNRLYWYRQTLGQGPEFLTYFQNEAQLEKSRLLSDRFSAERPKGSFSTLEIQRTEQGDSAMYLCASSQTGVSPLHFGNGTRLTVT.

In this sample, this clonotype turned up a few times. The CDR3 DNA sequence: TGTGCCAGCAGCTCCCGGGCGCCTGAAGCTTTCTTT. Residues: CASSSRAPEAFF. V usage is TRBV7-9 and J usage is TRBJ1-1; D is undetermined. The CDR3 contains 12 residues. V was cut by 4 bases and J by 6 bases, with 9 bases left in between. Germline V gene sequence: CDR1 SEHNR, CDR2 FQNEAQ (reference sequence).

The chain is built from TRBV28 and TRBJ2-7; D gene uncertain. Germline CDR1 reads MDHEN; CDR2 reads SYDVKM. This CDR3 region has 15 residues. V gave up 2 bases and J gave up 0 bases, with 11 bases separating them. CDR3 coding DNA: TGTGCCAGCAGTTTAACCGGGCTGAGCTCCTACGAGCAGTACTTC. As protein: CASSLTGLSSYEQYF. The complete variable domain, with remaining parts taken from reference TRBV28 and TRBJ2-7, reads DVKVTQSSRYLVKRTGEKVFLECVQDMDHENMFWYRQDPGLGLRLIYFSYDVKMKEKGDIPEGYSVSREKKERFSLILESASTNQTSMYLCASSLTGLSSYEQYFGPGTRLTVT.

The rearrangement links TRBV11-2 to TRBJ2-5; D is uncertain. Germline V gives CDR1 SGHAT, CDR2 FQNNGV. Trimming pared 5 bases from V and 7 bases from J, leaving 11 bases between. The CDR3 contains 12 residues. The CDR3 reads CASSPPTGTQYF. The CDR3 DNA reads TGTGCCAGCAGCCCCCCTACGGGGACCCAGTACTTC.

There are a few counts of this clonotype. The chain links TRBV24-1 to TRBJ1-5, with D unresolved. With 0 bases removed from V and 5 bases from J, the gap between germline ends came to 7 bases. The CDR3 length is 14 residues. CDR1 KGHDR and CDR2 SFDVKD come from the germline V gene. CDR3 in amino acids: CATSDLRADQPQHF. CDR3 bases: TGTGCCACCAGTGATTTGAGGGCGGATCAGCCCCAGCATTTT.

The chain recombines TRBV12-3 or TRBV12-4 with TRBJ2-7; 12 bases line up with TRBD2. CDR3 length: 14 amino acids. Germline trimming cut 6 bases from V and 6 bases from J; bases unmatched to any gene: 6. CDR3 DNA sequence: TGTGCCAGCAGCCCGGGACTAGCGGGTGTCGAGCAGTACTTC. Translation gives CASSPGLAGVEQYF.

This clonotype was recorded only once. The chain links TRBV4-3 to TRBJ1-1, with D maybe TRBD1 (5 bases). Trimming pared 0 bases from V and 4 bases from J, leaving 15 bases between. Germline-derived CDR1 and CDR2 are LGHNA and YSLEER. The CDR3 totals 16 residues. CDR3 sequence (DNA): TGCGCCAGCAGCCAAGATCTTCGCAGGGTGACCACTGAAGCTTTCTTT. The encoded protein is CASSQDLRRVTTEAFF.

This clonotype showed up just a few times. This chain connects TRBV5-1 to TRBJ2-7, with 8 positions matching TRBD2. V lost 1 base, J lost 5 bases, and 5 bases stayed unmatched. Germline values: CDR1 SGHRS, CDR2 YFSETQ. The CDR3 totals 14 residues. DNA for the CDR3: TGCGCCAGCAGCTTGACGGGGGGGCGCGACGAGCAGTACTTC. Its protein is CASSLTGGRDEQYF.

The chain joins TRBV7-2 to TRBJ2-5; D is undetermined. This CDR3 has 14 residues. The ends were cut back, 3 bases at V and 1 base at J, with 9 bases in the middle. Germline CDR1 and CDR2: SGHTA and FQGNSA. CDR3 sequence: CASSLIGSQETQYF. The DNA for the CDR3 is TGTGCCAGCAGCTTGATAGGTAGCCAAGAGACCCAGTACTTC.

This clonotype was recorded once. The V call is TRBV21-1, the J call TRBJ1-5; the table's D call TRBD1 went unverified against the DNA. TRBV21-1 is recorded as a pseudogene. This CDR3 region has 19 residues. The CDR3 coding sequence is TGTGCCAGCAGCAATACCACGGGGGCTCGTCTTTATAGCAATCAGCCCCAGCATTTT. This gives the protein CASSNTTGARLYSNQPQHF.

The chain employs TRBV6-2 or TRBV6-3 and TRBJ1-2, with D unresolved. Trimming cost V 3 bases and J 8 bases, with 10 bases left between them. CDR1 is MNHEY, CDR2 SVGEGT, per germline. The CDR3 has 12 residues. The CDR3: CASSYSIGGYTF. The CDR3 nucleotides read TGTGCCAGCAGTTATTCCATAGGAGGCTACACCTTC.

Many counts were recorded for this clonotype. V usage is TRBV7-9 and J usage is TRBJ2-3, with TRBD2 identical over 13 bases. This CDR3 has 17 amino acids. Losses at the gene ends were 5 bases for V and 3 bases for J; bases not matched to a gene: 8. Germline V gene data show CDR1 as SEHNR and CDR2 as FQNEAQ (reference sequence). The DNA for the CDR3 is TGTGCCAGCAGCCGGATCGGACTAGCGGGAGCGACAGATACGCAGTATTTT. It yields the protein CASSRIGLAGATDTQYF.

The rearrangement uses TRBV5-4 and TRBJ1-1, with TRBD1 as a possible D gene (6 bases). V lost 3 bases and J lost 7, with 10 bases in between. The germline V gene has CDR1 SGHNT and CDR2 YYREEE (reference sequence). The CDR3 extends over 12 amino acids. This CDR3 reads CASSSTGNEAFF. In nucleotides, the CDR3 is TGTGCCAGCAGCTCGACAGGAAATGAAGCTTTCTTT. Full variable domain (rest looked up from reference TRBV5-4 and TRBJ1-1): ETGVTQSPTHLIKTRGQQVTLRCSSQSGHNTVSWYQQALGQGPQFIFQYYREEENGRGNFPPRFSGLQFPNYSSELNVNALELDDSALYLCASSSTGNEAFFGQGTRLTVV.

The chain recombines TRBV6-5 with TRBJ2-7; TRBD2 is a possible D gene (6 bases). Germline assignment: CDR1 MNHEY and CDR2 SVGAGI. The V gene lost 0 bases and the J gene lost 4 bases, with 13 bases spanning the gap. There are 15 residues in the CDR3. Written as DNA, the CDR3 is TGTGCCAGCAGTTACTCTCCCCCGGGAGTATACGAGCAGTACTTC. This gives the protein CASSYSPPGVYEQYF.

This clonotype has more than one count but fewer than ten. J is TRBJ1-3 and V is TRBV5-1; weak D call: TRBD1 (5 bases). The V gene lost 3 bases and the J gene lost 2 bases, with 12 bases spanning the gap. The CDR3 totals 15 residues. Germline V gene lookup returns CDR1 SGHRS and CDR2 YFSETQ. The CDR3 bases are TGCGCCAGCAGCTCAGGGACTTCCCCTGGAAACACCATATATTTT. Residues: CASSSGTSPGNTIYF.

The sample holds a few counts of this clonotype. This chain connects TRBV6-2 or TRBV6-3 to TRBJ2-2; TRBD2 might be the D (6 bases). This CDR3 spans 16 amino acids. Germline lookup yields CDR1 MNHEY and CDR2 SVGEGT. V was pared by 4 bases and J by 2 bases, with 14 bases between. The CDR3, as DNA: TGTGCCAGCAGTTCCTATAGCGGAGGAAACACCGGGGAGCTGTTTTTT. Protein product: CASSSYSGGNTGELFF.

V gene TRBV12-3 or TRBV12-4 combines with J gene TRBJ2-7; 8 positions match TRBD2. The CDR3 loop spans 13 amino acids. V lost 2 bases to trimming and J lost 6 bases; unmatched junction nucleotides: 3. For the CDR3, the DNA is TGTGCCAGCAGTTTACAGCTAGCGGGCGAGCAGTACTTC. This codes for CASSLQLAGEQYF.